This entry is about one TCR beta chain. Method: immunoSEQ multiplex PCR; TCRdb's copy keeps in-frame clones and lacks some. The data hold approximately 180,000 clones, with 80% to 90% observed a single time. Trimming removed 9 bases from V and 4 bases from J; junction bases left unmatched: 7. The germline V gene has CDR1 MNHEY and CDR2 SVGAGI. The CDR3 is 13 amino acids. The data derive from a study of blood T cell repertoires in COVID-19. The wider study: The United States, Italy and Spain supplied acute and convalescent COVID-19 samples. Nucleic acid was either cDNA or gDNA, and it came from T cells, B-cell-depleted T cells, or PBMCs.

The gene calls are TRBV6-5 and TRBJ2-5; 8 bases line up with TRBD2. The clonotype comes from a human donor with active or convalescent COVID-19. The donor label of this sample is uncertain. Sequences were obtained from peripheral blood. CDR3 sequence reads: CASMELAAETQYF. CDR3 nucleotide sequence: TGTGCCAGTATGGAACTAGCGGCAGAGACCCAGTACTTC.